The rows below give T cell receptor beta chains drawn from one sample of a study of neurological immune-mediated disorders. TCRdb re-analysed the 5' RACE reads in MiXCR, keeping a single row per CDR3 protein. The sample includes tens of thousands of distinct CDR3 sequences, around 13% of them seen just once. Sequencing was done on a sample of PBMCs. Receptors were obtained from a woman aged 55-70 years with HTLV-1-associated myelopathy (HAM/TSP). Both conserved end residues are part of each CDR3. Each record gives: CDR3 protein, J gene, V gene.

CSVATGSGFGYTF,TRBJ1-2,TRBV29-1
CASSLALHPGIHNEQFF,TRBJ2-1,TRBV5-1
CASSPTAGGQGANVLTF,TRBJ2-6,TRBV18
CASARDYGYTF,TRBJ1-2,TRBV19
CASSSYSGRVDEQYF,TRBJ2-7,TRBV5-1
CASSVRSGQAHNYGYTF,TRBJ1-2,TRBV7-2
CASSSDHIGAQYF,TRBJ2-5,TRBV7-2
CSAREAHHPYEQYF,TRBJ2-7,TRBV20-1
CSALQGEWSGNTIYF,TRBJ1-3,TRBV20-1
CASSPGTSGGVSNEQFF,TRBJ2-1,TRBV5-1
CASSQGRERGVEQYF,TRBJ2-7,TRBV3-1
CASSLAVYAANTGELFF,TRBJ2-2,TRBV5-1
CASGNFNEKLFF,TRBJ1-4,TRBV4-3
CASNQDGTGDLSTDTQYF,TRBJ2-3,TRBV4-3
CSVVVDTEAFF,TRBJ1-1,TRBV29-1
CASSLEVLAGYNEQFF,TRBJ2-1,TRBV5-1
CASSPTSGGAGEQFF,TRBJ2-1,TRBV5-1
CASRQRGLNEKLFF,TRBJ1-4,TRBV3-1
CASSIGGFGGNQPQHF,TRBJ1-5,TRBV19
CSAYTGSFSLTDTQYF,TRBJ2-3,TRBV20-1
CSARDYNEQFF,TRBJ2-1,TRBV20-1
CASSFSSGTGGQETQYF,TRBJ2-5,TRBV5-1
CSVVRSLPTDTQYF,TRBJ2-3,TRBV29-1
CASSLESPNPGGWNQPQHF,TRBJ1-5,TRBV12-3/TRBV12-4
CASSLEAGVNTGELFF,TRBJ2-2,TRBV5-1
CSARNQLENHYGYTF,TRBJ1-2,TRBV20-1
CSARDWDLLGEQYF,TRBJ2-7,TRBV20-1
CASSLRSGTGPLRNIQYF,TRBJ2-4,TRBV7-2
CAISPDFNRGELFF,TRBJ2-2,TRBV10-3
CSARDSETQYF,TRBJ2-5,TRBV20-1
CASSYPGQGLETQYF,TRBJ2-5,TRBV6-5
CASSRGQGAREQYF,TRBJ2-7,TRBV12-3/TRBV12-4
CASSFSGTQTYNEQFF,TRBJ2-1,TRBV5-1